This paragraph reports one T cell receptor beta chain. The germline V and J ends were trimmed by 5 bases and 5 bases, with 12 bases remaining between them. The germline V gene encodes CDR1 SNHLY and CDR2 FYNNEI. The CDR3 runs 14 residues. The data belong to a study of T cells in placental villitis. Several cytomegalovirus and one Toxoplasma gondii villitis placentae were included. Infectious villitis occurred in younger mothers with smaller fetuses, and two had preterm delivery or intrauterine demise. The libraries were made with immunoSEQ v4. Sequencing used immunoSEQ multiplex PCR; TCRdb keeps in-frame clones, though not all of them. In the table there are some 6,200 clones, around 80% of which are singletons.

The TCR comes from a human patient with infectious villitis; the placental T cells may come from both mother and fetus. Input material: placental tissue containing maternal and fetal cells. The chain couples TRBV2 to TRBJ2-2; weak D call: TRBD2 (6 bases). Here the CDR3 reads CASSLSRGTGELFF. The DNA for the CDR3 is TGTGCCAGCAGTCTTAGTCGGGGGACCGGGGAGCTGTTTTTT.